Included here is one TCR beta chain sequence, with context. The antigen is undetermined. The data belong to a study of T cell responses to AZD1222 COVID-19 vaccine. Notes on the study in general: Most donors were white British and more were female, and clonal diversity was possibly underestimated. Increases in Spike-specific TCR breadth and depth were seen after two AZD1222 doses. Reportedly, nearly half of unique spike TCRs recognized epitopes outside B.1.351/B.1.1.7 mutations.

Here immunoSEQ multiplex PCR was the method, and the copy in TCRdb shows in-frame clones only, minus some. Among about 140,000 clones, roughly 91% were seen once, and the ten largest hold around 2.1%. Source: peripheral blood, taken 28 days after the second AZD1222 dose. The source is an adult who received the AZD1222 COVID-19 vaccine.

CDR3 DNA: TGTGCCAGCGTCTCAAATGAGCAGTTCTTC. It translates to CASVSNEQFF. This sequence joins TRBV27 and TRBJ2-1; no clear D gene. Germline assignment: CDR1 MNHEY and CDR2 SMNVEV (reference sequence). The CDR3 consists of 10 residues. Between the trimmed V and J ends, which lost 8 bases and 7 bases, there was a span of 6 bases.